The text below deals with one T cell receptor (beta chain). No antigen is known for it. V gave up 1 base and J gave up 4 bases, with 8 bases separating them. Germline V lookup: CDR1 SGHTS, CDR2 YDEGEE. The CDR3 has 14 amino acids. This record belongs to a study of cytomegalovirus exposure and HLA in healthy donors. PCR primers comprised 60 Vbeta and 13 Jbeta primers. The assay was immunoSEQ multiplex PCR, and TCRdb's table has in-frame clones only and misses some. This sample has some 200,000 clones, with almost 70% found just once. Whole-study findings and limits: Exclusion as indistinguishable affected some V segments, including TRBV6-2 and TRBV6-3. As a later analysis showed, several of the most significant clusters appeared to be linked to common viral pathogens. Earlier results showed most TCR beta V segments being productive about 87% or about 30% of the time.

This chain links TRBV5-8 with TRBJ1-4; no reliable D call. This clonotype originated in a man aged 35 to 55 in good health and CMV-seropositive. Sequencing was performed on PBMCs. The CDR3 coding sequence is TGTGCCAGCAGCTTGTGGCACGATAATGAAAAACTGTTTTTT. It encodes CASSLWHDNEKLFF.